This record concerns one T cell receptor beta chain sequence. In the source study's methods: Counts of nucleated cells, estimated from reference gene primer amplification, were obtained. Produced via immunoSEQ multiplex PCR; TCRdb's table is partial and in-frame only. The V and J calls and clone size come from that table; D and trimming were worked out from the DNA. The data contain some 210,000 clones, roughly 80% of them singletons. Germline lookup yields CDR1 SGHVS and CDR2 FNYEAQ. The CDR3 length is 16 residues. J lost 2 bases, V lost 5 bases, and 5 bases had no gene match. These data belong to a study of blood T cell repertoires in COVID-19. Study-level information: Italy, Spain and the United States were the sources of the convalescent and acute COVID-19 samples.

This clonotype was obtained from a human donor in a cohort sampled during active COVID-19. Source material: peripheral blood. The gene calls are TRBV7-6 and TRBJ2-1; 11 positions agree with TRBD2. CDR3 nucleotide sequence: TGTGCCAGCAGCAAAGAACTAGCGGGGGCCTACAATGAGCAGTTCTTC. As protein: CASSKELAGAYNEQFF.